Listed here is a single TCR beta chain. Its antigen is unknown. This record comes from a study of graft-versus-host responses after intestinal transplantation. Study details: Every transplant recipient was induced with anti-thymocyte globulin, then maintained on tacrolimus and steroids for roughly 3 years.

Study-wide results and caveats: Recipient marrow harbored GvH clones, some of which surfaced first in ileum or blood. Early post-transplant declines in HvG were associated with peak levels of circulating GvH clones.

TCRdb's copy holds only in-frame clones and misses some; the assay was immunoSEQ multiplex PCR. The table has tens of thousands of clones, around 90% seen once; the top ten hold less than 2%. V was cut by 7 bases and J by 2 bases, with 10 bases left in between. Germline CDR1 and CDR2: SGDLS and YYNGEE. This CDR3 is built from 12 residues. This clonotype originated in a human patient who received an intestinal transplant, so some T cells may come from the graft donor. The chain combines TRBV9 with TRBJ2-7; weak D call: TRBD2 (5 bases). Material: PBMCs, obtained 26 days after transplant. In DNA, the CDR3 is TGTGCCAGCGGGCTAGCCCCCTACGAGCAGTACTTC. This sequence encodes CASGLAPYEQYF.